Listed below are T cell receptor beta chains from one sample, sequenced in a study of T cell responses to AZD1222 COVID-19 vaccine. Libraries were prepared by immunoSEQ multiplex PCR; TCRdb keeps only in-frame clonotypes and omits some of them. Of approximately 150,000 clones in the sample, roughly 92% are singletons; the top ten hold less than 3%. The specimen was peripheral blood, collected on day 0 of AZD1222 vaccination. The receptors shown here come from an adult in good health. Each CDR3 is given with its conserved first and last residue. A D gene is named only where the DNA matches it firmly. Rows may omit the clone size; those that give it use once, few, many or a size class.

clone_size	d_call	j_call	v_call	cdr3_aa	cdr3_nt
NA	NA	TRBJ1-2	TRBV3-1/TRBV3-2	CASSHGRALANYGYTF	TGTGCCAGCAGCCACGGGAGAGCCTTAGCTAACTATGGCTACACCTTC
NA	NA	TRBJ1-2	TRBV30	CAWAPARGGGYTF	TGTGCCTGGGCCCCTGCCAGGGGTGGTGGCTACACCTTC
NA	NA	TRBJ1-5	TRBV19	CASKGQFNQPQHF	TGTGCCAGTAAGGGCCAGTTTAATCAGCCCCAGCATTTT
NA	NA	TRBJ2-1	TRBV27	CASSLTGPFYNEQFF	TGTGCCAGCAGCCTCACAGGGCCTTTCTACAATGAGCAGTTCTTC
once	TRBD2	TRBJ2-7	TRBV12-3/TRBV12-4	CASSNRGGYEQYF	TGTGCCAGCAGTAACCGGGGAGGGTACGAGCAGTACTTC
NA	TRBD2	TRBJ2-1	TRBV7-6	CASSSRSPTSGSRSYNEQFF	TGTGCCAGCAGCTCCCGTAGCCCGACTAGCGGGAGCCGCTCCTACAATGAGCAGTTCTTC
NA	TRBD1	TRBJ1-5	TRBV19	CASSIDGAGGQPQHF	TGTGCCAGTAGTATAGATGGGGCAGGGGGACAGCCCCAGCATTTT
NA	NA	TRBJ2-4	TRBV3-1/TRBV3-2	CASSTGRDIQYF	TGTGCCAGCAGCACAGGGAGGGACATTCAGTACTTC
NA	TRBD1	TRBJ2-2	TRBV15	CATSRGTGEAGELFF	TGTGCCACCAGCCGTGGGACAGGGGAAGCCGGGGAGCTGTTTTTT
NA	NA	TRBJ1-1	TRBV7-9	CASRPRLGRNTEAFF	TGTGCCAGCAGACCGAGATTGGGGAGGAACACTGAAGCTTTCTTT
NA	TRBD1	TRBJ1-4	TRBV29-1	CSALRDSTEKLFF	TGCAGCGCTCTCCGGGACAGTACTGAAAAACTGTTTTTT
NA	TRBD1	TRBJ2-1	TRBV25-1	CASLPTGGGGNEQFF	TGTGCCAGCCTTCCTACAGGGGGCGGGGGCAATGAGCAGTTCTTC
NA	NA	TRBJ2-2	TRBV19	CASRSGTGELFF	TGTGCCAGTAGATCGGGGACCGGGGAGCTGTTTTTT
NA	NA	TRBJ1-1	TRBV5-4	CASSGGGTTRSTEAFF	TGTGCCAGCAGCGGCGGGGGGACAACAAGGAGCACTGAAGCTTTCTTT
NA	NA	TRBJ1-3	TRBV29-1	CSANREGPGNTIYF	TGCAGTGCCAACCGCGAGGGTCCTGGAAACACCATATATTTT
NA	NA	TRBJ1-2	TRBV10-1	CASSRDSNYGYTF	TGCGCCAGCAGTAGAGACAGTAACTATGGCTACACCTTC
few	TRBD1	TRBJ2-7	TRBV5-1	CASSSGGAAVSEQYF	TGCGCCAGCAGCTCAGGGGGCGCGGCAGTGAGCGAGCAGTACTTC